What follows are 29 T cell receptor beta chains derived from one specimen sequenced in a study of shared T cell receptors in the human thymus (TCRdb year 2021). The library was prepared using the immunoSEQ multiplex PCR assay. Imported from immuneACCESS, the table was reduced by TCRdb to in-frame sequences with V and J called. These copies leave out some clones; in studies compared against another copy, an unresolved V gene accounts for under half, and the cause of the remainder is not known. The sample table shows more than 550,000 clones, and approximately 87% are seen once. The top ten hold roughly 0.0086% of the sample. The same data also contributed to another study, on human thymus T cells.

Sequenced: thymocytes. Receptors were obtained from a boy in the first two years of life with a congenital heart defect. Donor details come from another sample of the same person, matched by shared clones.

The genes are TRBV5-1 and TRBJ2-1; 7 bases align to TRBD2. The CDR3 has 18 residues. Per the germline V gene, CDR1 is SGHRS and CDR2 is YFSETQ. V shed 0 bases, J shed 9 bases, and the junction held 18 bases outside the gene matches. CDR3 region: CASSLAGGGLSGLSEQFF. The CDR3 coding sequence is TGCGCCAGCAGCTTGGCCGGGGGAGGGCTATCTGGCCTATCTGAGCAGTTCTTC.

This clone was found once. The chain is built from TRBV18 and TRBJ2-1, with unresolved D. Germline V gives CDR1 KGHSH, CDR2 LQKENI. The CDR3 is 16 amino acids. V lost 1 base to trimming and J lost 5 bases, with 15 bases between them. The chain's CDR3 is CASSPLPDREDNEQFF. The CDR3 DNA reads as TGTGCCAGCTCACCACTTCCAGACCGCGAGGACAATGAGCAGTTCTTC. The full variable domain, rest sourced from reference TRBV18 and TRBJ2-1, is NAGVMQNPRHLVRRRGQEARLRCSPMKGHSHVYWYRQLPEEGLKFMVYLQKENIIDESGMPKERFSAEFPKEGPSILRIQQVVRGDSAAYFCASSPLPDREDNEQFFGPGTRLTVL.

This clone was seen only once. V usage is TRBV27 and J usage is TRBJ2-3; TRBD2 is a possible D gene (6 bases). V lost 7 bases and J 0 bases, leaving 11 bases between the germline ends. Germline values: CDR1 MNHEY, CDR2 SMNVEV (reference sequence). The CDR3 runs to 14 residues. For the CDR3, the DNA is TGTGCCAGCACTAGCGCGTCAAGCACAGATACGCAGTATTTT. Encoded protein: CASTSASSTDTQYF.

The table lists this clone with a few counts. This chain connects TRBV19 to TRBJ1-6; the match to TRBD1 covers 8 bases. There are 13 residues in the CDR3. Per the germline V gene, CDR1 is LNHDA and CDR2 is SQIVND (reference sequence). V lost 7 bases to trimming and J lost 8 bases; unmatched junction nucleotides: 4. CDR3 in amino acids: CASNLDRDSPLHF. In DNA form, the CDR3 reads TGTGCCAGTAACCTGGACAGGGATTCACCCCTCCACTTT.

This clone was detected once. The chain combines TRBV4-3 with TRBJ2-7, with 10 bases matching TRBD2. V gave up 2 bases and J gave up 3 bases; unmatched junction bases: 22. The CDR3 sequence is 21 residues long. Germline V gives CDR1 LGHNA, CDR2 YSLEER. CDR3 DNA: TGCGCCAGCAGCCAAAGGGTCAGGACAGCTCCGGGACTAGCGTCCATCTACGAGCAGTACTTC. It translates to CASSQRVRTAPGLASIYEQYF.

Notes on this clone: Additional DNA sequences in this sample encode the identical CDR3. The V call is TRBV4-3, the J call TRBJ1-6, with a possible D match to TRBD1 (6 bases). The V and J ends lost 3 bases and 13 bases respectively, with 19 bases between them. The germline V gene encodes CDR1 LGHNA and CDR2 YSLEER. The CDR3 is 15 residues long. CDR3 amino acids: CASSQDLGHYSPLHF. The CDR3 DNA is TGCGCCAGCAGCCAGGACTTGGGACATTACTCCCCCCTCCACTTT.

This chain connects TRBV10-2 to TRBJ2-5; D might be TRBD2 (6 bases). CDR3 length equals 14 residues. CDR1 and CDR2 (germline): WSHSY, SAAADI. V lost 6 bases, J lost 2 bases, and 13 bases lay in between. The CDR3 sequence is CASRRLREQETQYF. The CDR3, as DNA: TGCGCCAGCAGGAGGTTGCGGGAACAAGAGACCCAGTACTTC.

The V and J genes are TRBV7-2 and TRBJ1-2; the D is unclear. V shed 1 base and J shed 4 bases, with 7 bases lying between them. Germline assignment: CDR1 SGHTA and CDR2 FQGNSA. This CDR3 has 13 amino acids. This CDR3 reads CASSLDRLYGYTF. The CDR3 bases are TGTGCCAGCAGCTTAGACCGACTCTATGGCTACACCTTC.

The chain recombines TRBV2 with TRBJ1-2; weak D call: TRBD1 (5 bases). Germline V lookup: CDR1 SNHLY, CDR2 FYNNEI. The CDR3 covers 17 residues. The V end lost 5 bases, the J end lost 0 bases, and 19 bases lay between the germline ends. This CDR3 is CASSKRRRDLANYGYTF. The CDR3 DNA reads as TGTGCCAGCAGTAAAAGGAGGCGGGACCTAGCTAACTATGGCTACACCTTC.

This chain links TRBV7-9 with TRBJ1-2; D is ambiguous. Trimming took off 3 bases at V and 4 bases at J, with 12 bases between the two ends. The CDR3 is 14 residues long. Germline loops: CDR1 SEHNR, CDR2 FQNEAQ (reference sequence). The CDR3 DNA is TGTGCCAGCAGCTTTGATTCGCGGTTCTATGGCTACACCTTC. Its protein product is CASSFDSRFYGYTF. Filled out from reference TRBV7-9 and TRBJ1-2, the complete variable domain reads DTGVSQNPRHKITKRGQNVTFRCDPISEHNRLYWYRQTLGQGPEFLTYFQNEAQLEKSRLLSDRFSAERPKGSFSTLEIQRTEQGDSAMYLCASSFDSRFYGYTFGSGTRLTVV.

V is TRBV7-9 and J is TRBJ1-5, with a weak D call TRBD1 (6 bases). The CDR3 sequence is 18 residues long. Germline V gives CDR1 SEHNR, CDR2 FQNEAQ (reference sequence). Trimming stripped 5 bases from V and 2 bases from J, with 22 bases between. The CDR3 DNA reads TGTGCCAGCAGCCGGGCGGGGGGCGCGGGTCTTTGCAATCAGCCCCAGCATTTT. Translation: CASSRAGGAGLCNQPQHF.

The gene calls are TRBV30 and TRBJ2-7; 10 nucleotides line up with TRBD2. The CDR3 loop spans 15 amino acids. CDR1 and CDR2 from the germline V gene are GTSNPN and SVGIG (reference sequence). Unmatched junction bases numbered 5, after V lost 3 bases and J lost 0 bases. CDR3 coding DNA: TGTGCCTGGAGGGCCGGGACTAGCGACTCCTACGAGCAGTACTTC. This encodes CAWRAGTSDSYEQYF.

This clone appeared a few times. The gene calls are TRBV7-9 and TRBJ2-1; D may be TRBD2 (6 bases). Germline CDR1 is SEHNR and CDR2 is FQNEAQ (reference sequence). Trimming left V 5 bases short and J 3 bases short, with 20 bases between. This CDR3 is built from 17 residues. CDR3 sequence (DNA): TGTGCCAGCAGCCCTCGTGGGGGGACGAGCGGCTACAATGAGCAGTTCTTC. It specifies CASSPRGGTSGYNEQFF. Combining the CDR3 with reference TRBV7-9 and TRBJ2-1 gives the whole variable domain DTGVSQNPRHKITKRGQNVTFRCDPISEHNRLYWYRQTLGQGPEFLTYFQNEAQLEKSRLLSDRFSAERPKGSFSTLEIQRTEQGDSAMYLCASSPRGGTSGYNEQFFGPGTRLTVL.

V and J are TRBV29-1 and TRBJ1-2; 12 nucleotides line up with TRBD1. This CDR3 has 17 amino acids. V was clipped by 3 bases and J by 0 bases; unmatched bases: 8. Germline CDR1 reads SQVTM; CDR2 reads ANQGSEA. CDR3 DNA: TGCAGCGTTGATGAGGGACAGGGGGCACCGACTAACTATGGCTACACCTTC. Its protein product is CSVDEGQGAPTNYGYTF.

This chain joins TRBV27 and TRBJ1-5, with 9 nucleotides matching TRBD1. Per germline, CDR1 MNHEY and CDR2 SMNVEV (reference sequence). J lost 6 bases, V lost 3 bases, and 6 bases had no gene match. The CDR3 is 15 residues long. The CDR3 nucleotides read TGTGCCAGCAGTTTTGGACAGGGGAGATTTCAGCCCCAGCATTTT. It translates to CASSFGQGRFQPQHF.

This chain links TRBV5-6 with TRBJ1-5; the D gene is possibly TRBD1 (6 bases). CDR1 and CDR2 (germline): SGHDT, YYEEEE. This CDR3 contains 17 residues. Trimming stripped 6 bases from V and 0 bases from J, with 19 bases between. CDR3 nucleotides: TGTGCCAGCACCAGAAGGGGGAAAAGGGATAGCAATCAGCCCCAGCATTTT. Its translation is CASTRRGKRDSNQPQHF. Using reference TRBV5-6 and TRBJ1-5 for the parts outside the CDR3, the full variable domain is DAGVTQSPTHLIKTRGQQVTLRCSPKSGHDTVSWYQQALGQGPQFIFQYYEEEERQRGNFPDRFSGHQFPNYSSELNVNALLLGDSALYLCASTRRGKRDSNQPQHFGDGTRLSIL.

V gene TRBV5-4 combines with J gene TRBJ1-1; possibly TRBD1 for D (5 bases). Germline V CDR1 and CDR2: SGHNT, YYREEE (reference sequence). Trimming took 3 bases from V and 3 from J, leaving 21 bases between them. The CDR3 runs 17 residues. The CDR3 DNA reads TGTGCCAGCAGCTCAACAACATCGCAGGGCGGGGACACTGAAGCTTTCTTT. Its protein is CASSSTTSQGGDTEAFF. The full variable domain, rest sourced from reference TRBV5-4 and TRBJ1-1, is ETGVTQSPTHLIKTRGQQVTLRCSSQSGHNTVSWYQQALGQGPQFIFQYYREEENGRGNFPPRFSGLQFPNYSSELNVNALELDDSALYLCASSSTTSQGGDTEAFFGQGTRLTVV.

The chain joins TRBV5-8 to TRBJ1-2; 7 positions match TRBD1. The length of the CDR3 is 13 residues. V trimming: 3 bases; J trimming: 4 bases; junction bases outside the gene matches: 3. Germline CDR1 is SGHTS and CDR2 is YDEGEE. The chain's CDR3 is CASSSDRAYGYTF. In DNA form, the CDR3 reads TGTGCCAGCAGCTCCGACAGGGCCTATGGCTACACCTTC.

Regarding this clone: At one end the junction does not follow the germline gene, possibly because of a read error. This chain joins TRBV14 and TRBJ1-2, with D unresolved. CDR3 length: 14 residues. Germline V gene sequence: CDR1 SGHDN, CDR2 FVKESK. The CDR3 coding sequence is TGTGCCAGCAGCCTTACATACTACGCCTATAATCGAGCCTTC. It translates to CASSLTYYAYNRAF.

The V gene is TRBV4-3, the J gene TRBJ2-7, with D perhaps TRBD2 (6 bases). The CDR3 runs 18 residues. Germline V gene sequence: CDR1 LGHNA, CDR2 YSLEER. The V end lost 0 bases, the J end lost 2 bases, and 20 bases lay between the germline ends. The DNA for the CDR3 is TGCGCCAGCAGCCAAGACTTAAAGTTCGAGACTAGACCCTACGAGCAGTACTTC. Residues: CASSQDLKFETRPYEQYF.

This clone was detected only a few times. The chain links TRBV19 to TRBJ1-5; D perhaps matches TRBD1 (6 bases). Germline CDR1 reads LNHDA; CDR2 reads SQIVND (reference sequence). Trimming stripped 7 bases from V and 0 bases from J, with 19 bases between. The CDR3 has 17 amino acids. The CDR3 sequence is CASKTMYRANSNQPQHF. The CDR3 nucleotides are TGTGCCAGTAAGACCATGTACAGGGCAAATAGCAATCAGCCCCAGCATTTT.

The rearrangement links TRBV30 to TRBJ2-2; possibly TRBD2 for D (5 bases). The V end was cut by 5 bases, the J end by 5 bases, with 9 bases between. The CDR3 is 12 residues long. Per the germline V gene, CDR1 is GTSNPN and CDR2 is SVGIG (reference sequence). CDR3 region: CAWGSPTGELFF. DNA for the CDR3: TGTGCCTGGGGGAGCCCAACCGGGGAGCTGTTTTTT.

This clone was counted between two and nine times. The V and J genes are TRBV5-4 and TRBJ2-7, with a possible D match to TRBD1 (5 bases). CDR3 length equals 13 residues. The germline CDR1 and CDR2 sequences are SGHNT and YYREEE (reference sequence). The germline V and J ends were trimmed by 4 bases and 2 bases, with 10 bases remaining between them. CDR3 DNA sequence: TGTGCCAGCAGCCCCCTAGGGGCCTACGAGCAGTACTTC. Its protein is CASSPLGAYEQYF.

This clone was observed a single time. The V call is TRBV27, the J call TRBJ2-7; 9 bases fit TRBD1. Germline CDR1 MNHEY, CDR2 SMNVEV (reference sequence). There are 14 residues in the CDR3. The V segment lost 6 bases and the J segment 4 bases; nucleotides outside the gene matches: 7. This CDR3 is CASSPGTGPYEQYF. In DNA, the CDR3 is TGTGCCAGCAGCCCCGGGACAGGGCCTTACGAGCAGTACTTC.

This sequence joins TRBV15 and TRBJ2-5; 9 bases map to TRBD2. J lost 7 bases, V lost 6 bases, and 12 bases had no gene match. Germline CDR1 is LNHNV and CDR2 is YYDKDF (reference sequence). The CDR3 has 15 amino acids. CDR3 region: CATRGSGLASGTQYF. Written as DNA, the CDR3 is TGTGCCACCAGGGGCTCAGGACTAGCGAGTGGGACCCAGTACTTC.

V gene TRBV27 combines with J gene TRBJ1-2, with a weak D call TRBD1 (5 bases). V was cut by 2 bases and J by 4 bases, with 8 bases left in between. This CDR3 spans 13 amino acids. The germline CDR1 and CDR2 sequences are MNHEY and SMNVEV (reference sequence). CDR3 loop: CASSLGTSYGYTF. CDR3 DNA: TGTGCCAGCAGTTTAGGGACTAGCTATGGCTACACCTTC.

The chain carries TRBV29-1 and TRBJ2-5, with D maybe TRBD2 (6 bases). The CDR3 sequence is 12 residues long. The V gene's germline CDR1 is SQVTM and CDR2 ANQGSEA. CDR3 coding DNA: TGCGGGGGGATCGGACTACAAGAGACCCAGTACTTC. The encoded protein is CGGIGLQETQYF.

The sample holds a few counts of this clone. The chain combines TRBV7-2 with TRBJ2-5; 7 bases are a match to TRBD2. The V and J ends lost 3 bases and 3 bases, in that order; junction bases with no gene match: 1. Looked up from germline, CDR1 is SGHTA and CDR2 is FQGNSA. This CDR3 has 13 amino acids. The CDR3 spells CASSLSGEETQYF. The CDR3 nucleotides read TGTGCCAGCAGCTTGAGCGGGGAAGAGACCCAGTACTTC.

The chain carries TRBV19 and TRBJ1-2; 8 bases fit TRBD1. Germline V gene data show CDR1 as LNHDA and CDR2 as SQIVND (reference sequence). There are 13 residues in the CDR3. V shed 6 bases, J shed 6 bases, and the junction held 6 bases outside the gene matches. The DNA of the CDR3 is TGTGCCAGTAGGTCGGGACAGGTTAATGGCTACACCTTC. It codes for CASRSGQVNGYTF.